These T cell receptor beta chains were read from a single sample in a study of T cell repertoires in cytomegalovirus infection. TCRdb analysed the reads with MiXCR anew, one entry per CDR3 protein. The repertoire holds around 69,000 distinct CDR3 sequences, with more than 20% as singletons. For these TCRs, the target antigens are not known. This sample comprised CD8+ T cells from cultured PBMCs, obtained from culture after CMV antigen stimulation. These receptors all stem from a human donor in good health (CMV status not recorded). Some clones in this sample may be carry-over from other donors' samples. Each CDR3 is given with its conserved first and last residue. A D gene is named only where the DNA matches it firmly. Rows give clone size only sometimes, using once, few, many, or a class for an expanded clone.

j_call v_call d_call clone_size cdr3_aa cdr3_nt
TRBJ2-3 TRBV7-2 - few CASSLVVSQHSTDTQYF TGTGCCAGCAGCTTAGTAGTCTCGCAACATAGCACAGATACGCAGTATTTT
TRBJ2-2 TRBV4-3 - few CASSYMWESNTGELFF TGCGCCAGCAGCTACATGTGGGAATCGAACACCGGGGAGCTGTTTTTT
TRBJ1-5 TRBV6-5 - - CASSYLGAEEPQHF TGTGCCAGCAGTTACCTCGGAGCCGAGGAGCCCCAGCATTTT
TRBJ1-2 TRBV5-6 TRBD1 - CASSTQGTVPYGYTF TGTGCCAGCAGCACCCAGGGGACAGTTCCCTATGGCTACACCTTC
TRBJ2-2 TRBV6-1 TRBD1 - CASSSGGAGTGELFF TGTGCCAGCAGTTCAGGGGGCGCAGGCACCGGGGAGCTGTTTTTT
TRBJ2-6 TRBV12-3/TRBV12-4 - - CASSEAPPGANVLTF TGTGCCAGCAGTGAGGCCCCTCCTGGGGCCAACGTCCTGACTTTC
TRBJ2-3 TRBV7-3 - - CASSLGASTSTDTQYF TGTGCCAGCAGCTTAGGGGCATCTACTAGCACAGATACGCAGTATTTT
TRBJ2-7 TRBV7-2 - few CASSSLGVGQVFIYEQYF TGTGCCAGCAGCTCCTTAGGGGTGGGGCAGGTTTTCATCTACGAGCAGTACTTC
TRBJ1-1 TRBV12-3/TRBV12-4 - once CASTLGSDLPNTEAFF TGTGCCAGCACCCTTGGGAGCGATCTCCCGAACACTGAAGCTTTCTTT
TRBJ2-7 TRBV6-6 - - CASRPPFTLSYEQYF TGTGCCAGCAGACCCCCTTTTACCCTCTCCTACGAGCAGTACTTC
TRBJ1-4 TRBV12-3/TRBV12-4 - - CASSYGGKVSANEKLFF TGTGCCAGCAGCTACGGTGGGAAGGTATCGGCTAATGAAAAACTGTTTTTT
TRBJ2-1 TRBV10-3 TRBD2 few CAISPGLAGGGSYNEQFF TGTGCCATCAGCCCGGGACTAGCGGGGGGTGGGTCATACAATGAGCAGTTCTTC
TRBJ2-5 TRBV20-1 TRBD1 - CSARAGTGEETQYF TGCAGTGCTAGAGCTGGGACAGGGGAAGAGACCCAGTACTTC
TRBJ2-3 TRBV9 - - CASRLGDTTDTQYF TGTGCCAGCAGATTAGGAGATACCACAGATACGCAGTATTTT
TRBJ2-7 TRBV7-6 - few CASSPDILSYEQYF TGTGCCAGCAGCCCCGACATTCTCTCCTACGAGCAGTACTTC
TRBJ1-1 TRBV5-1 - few CASSLGRARDEAFF TGCGCCAGCAGCTTGGGACGGGCACGGGATGAAGCTTTCTTT
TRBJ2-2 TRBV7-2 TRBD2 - CASSLNGRGGGTGELFF TGTGCCAGCAGCTTAAATGGGCGGGGGGGCGGCACCGGGGAGCTGTTTTTT
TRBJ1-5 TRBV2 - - CASRDGQGNQPQHF TGTGCCAGCAGGGATGGGCAGGGAAATCAGCCCCAGCATTTT
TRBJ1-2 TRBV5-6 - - CASSLAVMNRVISVDGYTF TGTGCCAGCAGCTTGGCCGTGATGAACAGGGTGATTTCGGTTGATGGCTACACCTTC
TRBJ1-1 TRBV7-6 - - CASSLRQMNTEAFF TGTGCCAGCAGCTTACGACAGATGAACACTGAAGCTTTCTTT